This T cell receptor beta chain derives from a study of vaccination and CD4 T cells after COVID-19. The treatment: approximately 9-day PBMC culture with coronavirus spike peptide pools or control peptides (ViraFEST assay). Ahead of the COVID-19 pandemic (2011-2018), the CD4+ T cells of the unexposed donor were collected. Following expansion of antigen-specific T cells with peptide pools, ViraFEST then sequenced TCRs. Cells permitting, SARS-CoV-2 S/N served as probes for unexposed-donor CD4+ T cells, and four cold-coronavirus spikes did too. Sequencing of cultured CD4+ T cell DNA used the Oncomine TCR Beta short-read assay. Cultures of CD4+ T cells served as the source for extracting genomic DNA. TCRdb fed the PCR reads into MiXCR, producing one record per CDR3 protein. The table has 11,000 or so distinct CDR3 sequences, about 30% seen once. The CDR3 has 14 amino acids. CDR1 and CDR2 (germline): DFQATT, SNEGSKA (reference sequence). The V and J ends lost 5 bases and 6 bases, in that order; junction bases with no gene match: 11.

This clonotype was observed a few times. Its antigen remains unknown. This TCR came from a human donor in good health. The chain carries TRBV20-1 and TRBJ2-7; 9 bases line up with TRBD2. Sequencing input: CD4+ T cells from blood, cultured in vitro. As DNA, the CDR3 is TGCAGTGCTCCCGCGGGAGGGTTCGGTAGCGAGCAGTACTTC. Translated, it gives CSAPAGGFGSEQYF.